A single sample gave rise to the 21 T cell receptor beta chains below, sequenced in a study of cytomegalovirus exposure and HLA in healthy donors. The assay was immunoSEQ multiplex PCR, and TCRdb's table has in-frame clones only and misses some. The table has 110,000 or so clones, about 87% seen once. The sequenced material came from PBMCs. Source of these receptors: a young man in good health and CMV-seronegative.

The CDR3 sequence is CASSGLSSYEQYF. The DNA of the CDR3 is TGCGCCAGCAGCGGGCTGAGCTCCTACGAGCAGTACTTC. The chain has TRBV5-1 and TRBJ2-7; D gene unclear. From germline, CDR1 is SGHRS and CDR2 YFSETQ. The CDR3 covers 13 residues. V shed 4 bases and J shed 0 bases, with 8 bases lying between them. Full variable domain (outside the CDR3, taken from reference TRBV5-1 and TRBJ2-7): KAGVTQTPRYLIKTRGQQVTLSCSPISGHRSVSWYQQTPGQGLQFLFEYFSETQRNKGNFPGRFSGRQFSNSRSEMNVSTLELGDSALYLCASSGLSSYEQYFGPGTRLTVT.

This clone was seen a single time. The chain joins TRBV2 to TRBJ2-1; TRBD2 aligns across 7 bases. CDR1 and CDR2 from the germline V gene are SNHLY and FYNNEI. The ends lost 4 bases at V and 4 bases at J; junction bases unmatched: 13. There are 17 residues in the CDR3. CDR3 sequence (DNA): TGTGCCAGCAGTGGGGTTGGACTAGGCCAGGGATACAATGAGCAGTTCTTC. It is translated as CASSGVGLGQGYNEQFF.

V is TRBV5-6 and J is TRBJ1-1; D gene uncertain. The CDR3 extends over 17 amino acids. Between the trimmed V and J ends, which lost 0 bases and 1 base, there was a span of 16 bases. Germline assignment: CDR1 SGHDT and CDR2 YYEEEE. CDR3 nucleotide sequence: TGTGCCAGCAGCTTGGTCGCGGGATTGGGTCAGAACACTGAAGCTTTCTTT. Protein: CASSLVAGLGQNTEAFF.

The rearrangement joins TRBV5-1 to TRBJ1-2; 7 bases line up with TRBD1. J lost 4 bases, V lost 3 bases, and 6 bases had no gene match. This CDR3 is built from 14 residues. Germline CDR1 reads SGHRS; CDR2 reads YFSETQ. The CDR3 protein is CASSWGEGAYGYTF. The CDR3 DNA is TGCGCCAGCAGCTGGGGAGAGGGGGCCTATGGCTACACCTTC. Full variable domain (remainder filled in from reference TRBV5-1 and TRBJ1-2): KAGVTQTPRYLIKTRGQQVTLSCSPISGHRSVSWYQQTPGQGLQFLFEYFSETQRNKGNFPGRFSGRQFSNSRSEMNVSTLELGDSALYLCASSWGEGAYGYTFGSGTRLTVV.

The chain combines TRBV5-1 with TRBJ2-7; 13 bases align to TRBD2. With 6 bases clipped from V and 6 bases from J, the junction kept 9 bases outside the gene matches. The CDR3 is made up of 15 amino acids. Germline loops: CDR1 SGHRS, CDR2 YFSETQ. The CDR3 coding sequence is TGCGCCAGCAAGATCACTAGCGGGAGGGCCCCCGAGCAGTACTTC. Amino acid sequence: CASKITSGRAPEQYF.

This chain uses TRBV4-3 with TRBJ1-3; possible D gene TRBD1, 6 bases. Deletions cut 3 bases from V and 0 bases from J, with 18 bases between. Germline V CDR1 and CDR2: LGHNA, YSLEER. The CDR3 has 18 amino acids. In DNA form, the CDR3 reads TGCGCCAGCAGCCACCGCAGAACGGGACAACTCTCTGGAAACACCATATATTTT. This translates into CASSHRRTGQLSGNTIYF.

The chain links TRBV11-2 to TRBJ1-4; D possibly corresponds to TRBD1 (5 bases). V gave up 1 base and J gave up 0 bases, with 12 bases separating them. This CDR3 contains 17 residues. Germline V lookup: CDR1 SGHAT, CDR2 FQNNGV. For the CDR3, the DNA is TGTGCCAGCAGCTTAGGGCAGGGTGTCGCAACTAATGAAAAACTGTTTTTT. This encodes CASSLGQGVATNEKLFF.

The chain recombines TRBV18 with TRBJ2-7; 9 bases match TRBD2. Germline V gene sequence: CDR1 KGHSH, CDR2 LQKENI. The V gene end was trimmed by 3 bases and the J gene end by 5 bases; junction bases not matched to a gene: 5. The CDR3 sequence is 14 residues long. The CDR3 sequence: CASSPLAGYDEQYF. As DNA, the CDR3 is TGTGCCAGCTCACCCCTAGCGGGATACGACGAGCAGTACTTC.

This chain connects TRBV10-3 to TRBJ2-1; TRBD1 aligns across 9 bases. The CDR3 extends over 15 amino acids. Germline lookup yields CDR1 ENHRY and CDR2 SYGVKD. With 6 bases clipped from V and 6 bases from J, the junction kept 9 bases outside the gene matches. The CDR3 region is CAISTGTGNINEQFF. As DNA, the CDR3 is TGTGCCATCAGCACCGGGACAGGGAATATCAATGAGCAGTTCTTC.

V usage is TRBV7-9 and J usage is TRBJ1-6; D might be TRBD1 (6 bases). V lost 5 bases, J lost 7 bases, and 15 bases lay in between. This CDR3 comprises 15 residues. Germline V gene lookup returns CDR1 SEHNR and CDR2 FQNEAQ (reference sequence). This CDR3 is CASSPNRAGNSPLHF. The CDR3 DNA sequence: TGTGCCAGCAGCCCCAACAGGGCAGGCAATTCACCCCTCCACTTT.

The rearrangement uses TRBV19 and TRBJ2-7, with 8 bases that match TRBD1. CDR3 length equals 14 residues. The germline V gene encodes CDR1 LNHDA and CDR2 SQIVND (reference sequence). Unmatched junction bases numbered 9, after V lost 10 bases and J lost 1 base. This CDR3 is CATKKTGDSYEQYF. The DNA of the CDR3 is TGTGCCACCAAAAAGACAGGGGATTCCTACGAGCAGTACTTC.

The chain employs TRBV19 and TRBJ1-5; D call uncertain. Trimming left V 7 bases short and J 5 bases short, with 21 bases between. Per germline, CDR1 LNHDA and CDR2 SQIVND (reference sequence). This CDR3 is built from 16 residues. This chain's CDR3 is CASKDFLYRSDQPQHF. CDR3 in DNA: TGTGCCAGTAAGGACTTTCTTTATAGGTCGGATCAGCCCCAGCATTTT.

The V call is TRBV19, the J call TRBJ1-1; D remains unclear. The CDR3 extends over 12 amino acids. Germline lookup yields CDR1 LNHDA and CDR2 SQIVND (reference sequence). Trimming stripped 8 bases from V and 4 bases from J, with 11 bases between. In nucleotides, the CDR3 is TGTGCCAGTTACACCAGGCTCACTGAAGCTTTCTTT. Protein: CASYTRLTEAFF.

This sequence joins TRBV29-1 and TRBJ2-3; 10 nucleotides align to TRBD1. V lost 7 bases, J lost 1 base, and 8 bases stayed unmatched. This CDR3 has 15 residues. Per the germline V gene, CDR1 is SQVTM and CDR2 is ANQGSEA. The CDR3 loop reads CSETGTGVGTDTQYF. CDR3 coding DNA: TGCAGCGAGACCGGGACAGGGGTCGGCACAGATACGCAGTATTTT.

The chain recombines TRBV9 with TRBJ2-2; the D gene is possibly TRBD1 (6 bases). Germline loops: CDR1 SGDLS, CDR2 YYNGEE. The CDR3 spans 14 residues. Trimming stripped 4 bases from V and 8 bases from J, with 15 bases between. As DNA, the CDR3 is TGTGCCAGCAGCCAAGAACAGGGTCTGGGGGAGCTGTTTTTT. This translates into CASSQEQGLGELFF.

This rearrangement joins TRBV11-3 to TRBJ1-1; D is perhaps TRBD1 (6 bases). V lost 4 bases and J lost 5, with 17 bases in between. Germline V CDR1 and CDR2: SGHNT, YENEEA. CDR3 length: 15 amino acids. The DNA of the CDR3 is TGTGCCAGCAGCTGGGAGGGGGGGAGTTTTACTGAAGCTTTCTTT. Its protein is CASSWEGGSFTEAFF.

This chain joins TRBV6-6 and TRBJ1-2; D is ambiguous. The V and J ends lost 7 bases and 1 base respectively, with 19 bases between them. Germline values: CDR1 MNHNY, CDR2 SVGAGI (reference sequence). This CDR3 comprises 16 residues. The CDR3 bases are TGTGCCAGCACCGCCCGAACTACTGAGGATAACTATGGCTACACCTTC. Protein product: CASTARTTEDNYGYTF.

This sequence joins TRBV28 and TRBJ1-5; D is perhaps TRBD1 (6 bases). Germline CDR1 reads MDHEN; CDR2 reads SYDVKM. This CDR3 has 12 amino acids. V lost 2 bases to trimming and J lost 7 bases, with 6 bases between them. The CDR3 loop is CASSLGGQPQHF. The DNA for the CDR3 is TGTGCCAGCAGTTTAGGGGGCCAGCCCCAGCATTTT. The variable domain in full, completed from reference TRBV28 and TRBJ1-5, reads DVKVTQSSRYLVKRTGEKVFLECVQDMDHENMFWYRQDPGLGLRLIYFSYDVKMKEKGDIPEGYSVSREKKERFSLILESASTNQTSMYLCASSLGGQPQHFGDGTRLSIL.

The sample holds a few counts of this clone. The chain couples TRBV10-3 to TRBJ2-7, with D possibly TRBD2 on 6 matching bases. The V end lost 0 bases, the J end lost 5 bases, and 11 bases lay between the germline ends. This CDR3 has 14 amino acids. Germline assignment: CDR1 ENHRY and CDR2 SYGVKD. The CDR3 DNA reads as TGTGCCATCAGTGAGTCAATACTAGCCAACGAGCAGTACTTC. It is translated as CAISESILANEQYF.

The gene calls are TRBV29-1 and TRBJ1-3; D is uncertain. With 6 bases removed from V and 1 base from J, the gap between germline ends came to 13 bases. Germline CDR1 reads SQVTM; CDR2 reads ANQGSEA. The CDR3 is made up of 14 amino acids. CDR3: CSVGPSGSGNTIYF. CDR3 nucleotides: TGCAGCGTGGGCCCGTCCGGTTCTGGAAACACCATATATTTT.

This chain links TRBV2 with TRBJ2-7; tentative D call: TRBD2 (6 bases). V lost 7 bases, J lost 6 bases, and 13 bases lay in between. The CDR3 contains 12 residues. From germline, CDR1 is SNHLY and CDR2 FYNNEI. This chain's CDR3 is CASTRLVGEQYF. The CDR3 DNA reads as TGTGCCAGCACCCGACTAGTGGGCGAGCAGTACTTC.